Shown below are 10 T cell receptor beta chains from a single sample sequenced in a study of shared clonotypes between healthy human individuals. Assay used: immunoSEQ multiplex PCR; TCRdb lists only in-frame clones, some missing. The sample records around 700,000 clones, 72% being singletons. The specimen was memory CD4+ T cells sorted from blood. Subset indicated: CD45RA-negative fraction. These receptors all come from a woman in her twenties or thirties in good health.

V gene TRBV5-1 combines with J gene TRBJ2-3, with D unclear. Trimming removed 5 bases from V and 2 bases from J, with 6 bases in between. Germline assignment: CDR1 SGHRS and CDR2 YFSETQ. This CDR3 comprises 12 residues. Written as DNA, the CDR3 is TGCGCCAGCAGACTGAACACAGATACGCAGTATTTT. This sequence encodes CASRLNTDTQYF.

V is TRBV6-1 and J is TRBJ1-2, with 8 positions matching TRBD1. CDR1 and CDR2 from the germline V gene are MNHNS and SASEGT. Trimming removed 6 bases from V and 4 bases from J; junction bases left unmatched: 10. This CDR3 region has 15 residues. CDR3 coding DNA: TGTGCCAGCAGCATTCAGGGGGCGGTGGGCTATGGCTACACCTTC. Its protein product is CASSIQGAVGYGYTF.

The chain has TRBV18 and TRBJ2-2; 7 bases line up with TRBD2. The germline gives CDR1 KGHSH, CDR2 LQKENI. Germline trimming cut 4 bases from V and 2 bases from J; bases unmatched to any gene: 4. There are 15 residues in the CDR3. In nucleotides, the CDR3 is TGTGCCAGCTCACTACGGGACTATAACACCGGGGAGCTGTTTTTT. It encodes CASSLRDYNTGELFF.

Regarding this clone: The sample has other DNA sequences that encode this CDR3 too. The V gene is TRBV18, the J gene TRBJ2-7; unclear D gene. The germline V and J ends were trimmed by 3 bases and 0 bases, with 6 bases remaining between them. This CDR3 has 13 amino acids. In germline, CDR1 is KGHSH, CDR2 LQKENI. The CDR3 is CASSPSGSYEQYF. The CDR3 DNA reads TGTGCCAGCTCACCCTCGGGCTCCTACGAGCAGTACTTC.

The CDR3 region has the DNA TGTGCCAGCAGTTTCGGGCAGACTAACTATGGCTACACCTTC. Protein: CASSFGQTNYGYTF. The chain combines TRBV27 with TRBJ1-2; D not certain. V lost 3 bases and J lost 0, with 8 bases in between. The germline V gene encodes CDR1 MNHEY and CDR2 SMNVEV (reference sequence). The CDR3 is 14 amino acids.

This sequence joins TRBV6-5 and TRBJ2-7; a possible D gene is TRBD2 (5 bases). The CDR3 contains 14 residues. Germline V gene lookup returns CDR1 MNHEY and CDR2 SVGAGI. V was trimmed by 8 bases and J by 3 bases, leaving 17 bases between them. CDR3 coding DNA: TGTGCCAGCGGGAACCCGGGAATAAACTACGAGCAGTACTTC. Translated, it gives CASGNPGINYEQYF.

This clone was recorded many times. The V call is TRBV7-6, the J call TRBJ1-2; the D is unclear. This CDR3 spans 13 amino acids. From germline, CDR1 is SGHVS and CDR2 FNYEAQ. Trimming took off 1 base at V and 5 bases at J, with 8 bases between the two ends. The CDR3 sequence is CASSLVSGYGYTF. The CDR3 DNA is TGTGCCAGCAGCTTAGTCTCGGGGTATGGCTACACCTTC.

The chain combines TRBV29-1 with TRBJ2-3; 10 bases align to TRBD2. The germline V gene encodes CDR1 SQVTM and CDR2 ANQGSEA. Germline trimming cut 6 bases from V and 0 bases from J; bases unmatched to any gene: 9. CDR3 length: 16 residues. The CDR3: CSVSGLAEPSTDTQYF. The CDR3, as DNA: TGCAGCGTCTCTGGACTAGCGGAGCCTAGCACAGATACGCAGTATTTT.

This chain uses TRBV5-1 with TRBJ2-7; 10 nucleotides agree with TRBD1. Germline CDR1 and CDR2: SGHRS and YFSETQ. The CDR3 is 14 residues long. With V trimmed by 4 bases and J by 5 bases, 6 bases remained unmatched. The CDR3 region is CASSGDRGHDEQYF. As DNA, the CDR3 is TGCGCCAGCAGCGGCGACAGGGGGCACGACGAGCAGTACTTC.

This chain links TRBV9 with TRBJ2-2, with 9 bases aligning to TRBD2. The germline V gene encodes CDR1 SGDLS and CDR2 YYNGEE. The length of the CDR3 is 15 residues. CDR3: CASRGISGRSGELFF. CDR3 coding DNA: TGTGCAAGCCGGGGAATTAGCGGGAGATCCGGGGAGCTGTTTTTT.